This T cell receptor beta chain is from a study of memory CD8 T cells in hepatitis C reinfection. Study details: Pre-reinfection sampling occurred 55 to 20 weeks ahead of detected reinfection.

V shed 6 bases and J shed 2 bases, with 13 bases lying between them. CDR3 length: 15 residues. The germline CDR1 and CDR2 sequences are LNHDA and SQIVND (reference sequence). Sequenced by immunoSEQ multiplex PCR; TCRdb stores in-frame clones only, minus some. The sample yields approximately 51,000 clones, roughly nine tenths seen once. Noted time point: pre-reinfection, 55 to 20 weeks before reinfection detection. The sorted cells went straight to TCR sequencing with no prior in vitro expansion. A couple of donors provided sorted CD3+ CD8+ CD45RO- naive CD8 T cells at all three reinfection time points.

The chain joins TRBV19 to TRBJ1-4; TRBD1 is a possible D gene (6 bases). The sequence was obtained from a man younger than 30 with hepatitis C virus infection. What was sequenced was naive CD8+ T cells sorted from blood. The CDR3 loop reads CASRVYDRTNEKLFF. Written as DNA, the CDR3 is TGTGCCAGTAGAGTATATGACAGGACTAATGAAAAACTGTTTTTT.